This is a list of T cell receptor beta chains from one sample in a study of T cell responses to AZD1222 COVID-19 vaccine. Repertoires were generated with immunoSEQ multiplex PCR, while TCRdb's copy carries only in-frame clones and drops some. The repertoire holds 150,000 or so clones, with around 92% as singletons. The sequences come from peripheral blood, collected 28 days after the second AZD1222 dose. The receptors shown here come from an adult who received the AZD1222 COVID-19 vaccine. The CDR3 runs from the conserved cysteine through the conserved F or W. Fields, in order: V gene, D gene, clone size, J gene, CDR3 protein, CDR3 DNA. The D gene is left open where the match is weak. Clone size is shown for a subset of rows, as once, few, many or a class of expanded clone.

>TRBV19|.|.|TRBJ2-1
CASSIEDYMTANNEQFF
TGTGCCAGTAGTATAGAGGACTACATGACAGCCAACAATGAGCAGTTCTTC
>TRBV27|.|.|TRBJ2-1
CASSRGDYNEQFF
TGTGCCAGCTCAAGGGGAGACTACAATGAGCAGTTCTTC
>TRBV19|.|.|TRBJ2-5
CASSMGRGLATQYF
TGTGCCAGTAGTATGGGGAGGGGGCTCGCGACCCAGTACTTC
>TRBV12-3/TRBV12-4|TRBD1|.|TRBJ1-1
CASSYRGRTEAFF
TGTGCCAGCAGCTACAGGGGTAGGACTGAAGCTTTCTTT
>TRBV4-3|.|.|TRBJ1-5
CASSQMGAYQPQHF
TGCGCCAGCAGCCAAATGGGCGCGTATCAGCCCCAGCATTTT
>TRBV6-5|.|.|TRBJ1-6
CASSSAYESPLHF
TGTGCCAGCAGTTCTGCCTATGAATCACCCCTCCACTTT
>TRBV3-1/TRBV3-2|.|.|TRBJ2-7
CASSQGSLATYEQYF
TGTGCCAGCAGCCAAGGGAGCCTAGCGACCTACGAGCAGTACTTC
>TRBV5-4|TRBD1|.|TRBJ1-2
CASSLTGGQGYTF
TGTGCCAGCAGCTTGACAGGGGGTCAAGGCTACACCTTC
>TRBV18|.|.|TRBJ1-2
CASSPETGTPRGYTF
TGTGCCAGCTCACCCGAAACAGGGACTCCCCGGGGCTACACCTTC
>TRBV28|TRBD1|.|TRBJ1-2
CASSLNDRGSAGYTF
TGTGCCAGCAGTCTCAATGACAGGGGATCTGCTGGCTACACCTTC
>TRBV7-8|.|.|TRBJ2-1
CASSLVQGGYNEQFF
TGTGCCAGCAGCTTAGTACAGGGTGGGTACAATGAGCAGTTCTTC
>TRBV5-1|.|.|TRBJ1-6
CASSLGTVNSPLHF
TGCGCCAGCAGCTTGGGGACAGTTAATTCACCCCTCCACTTT
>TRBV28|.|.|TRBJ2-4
CASSGSLNIQYF
TGTGCCAGCAGCGGGTCTTTGAACATTCAGTACTTC
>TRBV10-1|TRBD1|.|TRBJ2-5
CASSAPGQGRETQYF
TGCGCCAGCAGTGCCCCTGGACAGGGGCGGGAGACCCAGTACTTC
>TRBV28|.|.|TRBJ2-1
CASSPFSEQFF
TGTGCCAGCAGCCCCTTTAGTGAGCAGTTCTTC
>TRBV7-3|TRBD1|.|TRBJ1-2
CASSRDRGRFGYGYTF
TGTGCCAGCAGCCGGGACAGGGGGCGCTTTGGCTATGGCTACACCTTC
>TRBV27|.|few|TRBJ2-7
CATSTTLSDSAYEQYF
TGTGCCACTTCCACAACATTGTCAGACTCTGCCTACGAGCAGTACTTC
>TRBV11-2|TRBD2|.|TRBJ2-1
CASSSRLAGGVDEQFF
TGTGCCAGCAGCTCTAGACTAGCGGGAGGGGTCGATGAGCAGTTCTTC
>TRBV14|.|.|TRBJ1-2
CASSPQRAARYGYTF
TGTGCCAGCAGCCCGCAGAGGGCGGCTAGATATGGCTACACCTTC
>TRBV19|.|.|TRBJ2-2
CASSISWANTGELFF
TGTGCCAGTAGTATATCTTGGGCGAACACCGGGGAGCTGTTTTTT
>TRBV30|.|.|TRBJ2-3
CAWSGDRETQYF
TGTGCCTGGAGTGGGGACCGGGAGACGCAGTATTTT
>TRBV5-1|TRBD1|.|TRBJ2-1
CASSFPDRYNEQFF
TGCGCCAGCAGCTTCCCGGACAGGTACAATGAGCAGTTCTTC
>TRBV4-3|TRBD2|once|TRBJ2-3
CASSHMTSGRDGTQYF
TGCGCCAGCAGCCACATGACTAGCGGGCGTGACGGTACGCAGTATTTT
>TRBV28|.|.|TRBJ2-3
CASSSSSGTDTQYF
TGTGCCAGCAGTTCCTCTAGCGGCACAGATACGCAGTATTTT
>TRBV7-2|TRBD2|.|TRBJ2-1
CASESGSSYNEQFF
TGTGCCAGCGAGAGCGGGAGTTCCTACAATGAGCAGTTCTTC
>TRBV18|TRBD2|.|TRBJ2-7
CASSQLSGSSYEQYF
TGTGCCAGCTCGCAGCTTAGCGGGAGCTCCTACGAGCAGTACTTC
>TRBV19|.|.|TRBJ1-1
CASSILGAGSTEAFF
TGTGCCAGTAGTATTCTTGGGGCAGGGAGCACTGAAGCTTTCTTT
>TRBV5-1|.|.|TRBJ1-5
CASSPQGNQPQHF
TGCGCCAGCAGCCCCCAGGGCAATCAGCCCCAGCATTTT
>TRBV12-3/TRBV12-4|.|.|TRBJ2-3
CASLQSGTDTQYF
TGTGCCAGCTTACAGAGCGGCACAGATACGCAGTATTTT
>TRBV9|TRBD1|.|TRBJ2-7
CASSVSSGQGYEQYF
TGTGCCAGCAGCGTGAGCTCGGGACAGGGTTACGAGCAGTACTTC
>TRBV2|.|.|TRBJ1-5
CASSRDTVSNQPQHF
TGTGCCAGCAGTCGCGACACGGTTAGCAATCAGCCCCAGCATTTT
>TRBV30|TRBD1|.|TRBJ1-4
CAWSVGQVPTNEKLFF
TGTGCCTGGAGTGTAGGACAGGTCCCAACTAATGAAAAACTGTTTTTT
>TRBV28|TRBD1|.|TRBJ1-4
CASSEQGIQEKLFF
TGTGCCAGCAGCGAACAGGGGATTCAGGAAAAACTGTTTTTT
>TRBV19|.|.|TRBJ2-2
CASSLQSTGELFF
TGTGCCAGTAGTTTACAGAGCACCGGGGAGCTGTTTTTT